This T cell receptor (beta chain) was documented in a study of blood T cell repertoires in COVID-19. On the study more broadly: Specimens from acute and convalescent COVID-19 originated in the United States, Italy and Spain.

This CDR3 region has 16 residues. Germline CDR1 reads SGHVS; CDR2 reads FNYEAQ. Trimming removed 7 bases from V and 6 bases from J; junction bases left unmatched: 17. As processed by the authors: Counts of nucleated cells, estimated from reference gene primer amplification, were obtained. Sequencing used immunoSEQ multiplex PCR; TCRdb keeps in-frame clones, though not all of them. The V and J calls and clone size are taken from that table; D and trimming were inferred from the DNA. The sample lists around 450,000 clones, approximately 90% occurring once. The J gene is TRBJ1-1, the V gene TRBV7-6; TRBD1 agrees at 7 bases. The clonotype comes from a young woman with acute COVID-19. The sequencing sample was made of PBMCs or T cells enriched from blood (not recorded which). This CDR3 reads CASNKMPTGNRAEAFF. Here the CDR3 DNA reads TGTGCCAGCAACAAAATGCCGACAGGGAATCGGGCTGAAGCTTTCTTT.